This T cell receptor beta chain is drawn from a study of shared clonotypes between healthy human individuals. Details on this clone: The antigen is not known.

In the authors' methods: Because ImmunoSEQ provided only junction sequences with no quality scores, the filtering differed. Sequencing was performed with immunoSEQ multiplex PCR; in TCRdb, only in-frame clones are kept and a portion is missing. The V and J calls and clone size come from that table; D and trimming were worked out from the DNA. The data hold 2 million to 3 million clones, with 93% observed a single time. Trimming took 6 bases from V and 6 from J; bases not matched to a gene: 13. The CDR3 extends over 16 amino acids. From germline, CDR1 is SNHLY and CDR2 FYNNEI. General observations from the study: It was observed that around 5% of naive CD4 clonotypes were shared across several donors. Investigators expected sequencing depth to affect clonotype sharing among donors.

The clonotype originates from a man aged 18 to 35 in good health. Some clones in this sample may be carry-over from other donors' samples. Sequenced sample: naive CD4+ T cells from PBMCs. Indicated subset: CD45RA+ positively selected. The chain carries TRBV2 and TRBJ2-3, with 9 bases matching TRBD2. CDR3 coding DNA: TGTGCCAGCAGCCCCCTAACGGCGGGAGGGGGGGATACGCAGTATTTT. Translation gives CASSPLTAGGGDTQYF.